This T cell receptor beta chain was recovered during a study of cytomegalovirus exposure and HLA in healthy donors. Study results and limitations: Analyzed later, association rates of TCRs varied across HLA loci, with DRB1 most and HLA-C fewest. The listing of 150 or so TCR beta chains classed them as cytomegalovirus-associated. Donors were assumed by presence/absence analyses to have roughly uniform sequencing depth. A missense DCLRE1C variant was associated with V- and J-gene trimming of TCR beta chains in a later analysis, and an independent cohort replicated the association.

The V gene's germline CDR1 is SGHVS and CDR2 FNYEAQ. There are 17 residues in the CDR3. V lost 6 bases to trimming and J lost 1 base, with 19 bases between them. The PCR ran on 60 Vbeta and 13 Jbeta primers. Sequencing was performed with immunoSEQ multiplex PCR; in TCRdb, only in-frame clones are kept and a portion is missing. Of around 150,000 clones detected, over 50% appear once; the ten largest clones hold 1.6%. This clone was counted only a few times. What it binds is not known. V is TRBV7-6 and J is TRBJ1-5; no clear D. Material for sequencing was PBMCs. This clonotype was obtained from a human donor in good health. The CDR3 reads CASRSLRWVRSNQPQHF. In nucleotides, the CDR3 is TGTGCCAGCAGATCCCTCCGTTGGGTCAGGAGCAATCAGCCCCAGCATTTT. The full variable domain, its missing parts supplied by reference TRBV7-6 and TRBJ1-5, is GAGVSQSPRYKVTKRGQDVALRCDPISGHVSLYWYRQALGQGPEFLTYFNYEAQQDKSGLPNDRFSAERPEGSISTLTIQRTEQRDSAMYRCASRSLRWVRSNQPQHFGDGTRLSIL.